This entry is about one T cell receptor beta chain. No cognate antigen has been identified for it. Base quality data are lacking; no much larger clone is found one base away. The sample belongs to a study of T cell changes during pregnancy in multiple sclerosis (dated by TCRdb to between 2018 and 2020). Looking at the study overall: Changes in the T cell repertoire over the course of pregnancy were examined in this study in women with multiple sclerosis.

The CDR3 spans 14 residues, from the cysteine through the phenylalanine. Only the CDR3 portion is preserved as DNA: 42 bases, with reading frame beginning at the first base. CDR1 is given as MNHEY and CDR2 as SMNVEV, both from the germline V gene (reference sequence). V is shortened by 7 bases, J by 8 bases, and the region joining them spans 18 bases. The method was the immunoSEQ multiplex PCR assay. Entries here come from immuneACCESS through TCRdb and include only in-frame sequences with V and J called. Some clones fail to appear in such tables; in the studies checked, an unresolved V gene covers under half of the shortfall, and the cause of the remainder is unknown. This sample holds 45,000 to 65,000 clones; 80% to 95% were observed only once. The top ten hold approximately 0.6% of the sample.

The sequencing used CD4+ T cells from peripheral blood mononuclear cells, collected after pregnancy. Rearrangement joined TRBV27 to TRBJ2-1; matching of 5 bases hints at TRBD2 as the D gene. This clonotype was sampled from a female donor with multiple sclerosis, enrolled in a pregnancy study. The CDR3 loop reads CASKHSGRGDEQFF. The DNA reads TGTGCCAGCAAACACTCGGGCCGGGGAGATGAGCAGTTCTTC.